This TCR beta chain originates from a study of T-cell reconstitution after alpha-beta-depleted transplantation in children. Unique molecular identifiers featured in how the TCRbeta library was prepared. A single record per CDR3 protein comes from TCRdb applying MiXCR to the PCR reads. The table shows a few hundred thousand distinct CDR3 sequences, with 25% to 30% occurring only once. The TCR sequence derives from a boy under two years old with Wiskott-Aldrich syndrome, due to receive a stem cell transplant. The material was PBMCs, obtained before TCRalphabeta/CD19-depleted stem cell transplant.

The CDR3 spells CSALIAYEQYF. The DNA of the CDR3 is TGCAGTGCTTTGATCGCTTACGAGCAGTACTTC. This chain uses TRBV20-1 with TRBJ2-7, with D unclear. CDR1 is DFQATT and CDR2 is SNEGSKA in the germline V gene (reference sequence). V was clipped by 5 bases and J by 4 bases, with 9 bases between them. The CDR3 consists of 11 residues.